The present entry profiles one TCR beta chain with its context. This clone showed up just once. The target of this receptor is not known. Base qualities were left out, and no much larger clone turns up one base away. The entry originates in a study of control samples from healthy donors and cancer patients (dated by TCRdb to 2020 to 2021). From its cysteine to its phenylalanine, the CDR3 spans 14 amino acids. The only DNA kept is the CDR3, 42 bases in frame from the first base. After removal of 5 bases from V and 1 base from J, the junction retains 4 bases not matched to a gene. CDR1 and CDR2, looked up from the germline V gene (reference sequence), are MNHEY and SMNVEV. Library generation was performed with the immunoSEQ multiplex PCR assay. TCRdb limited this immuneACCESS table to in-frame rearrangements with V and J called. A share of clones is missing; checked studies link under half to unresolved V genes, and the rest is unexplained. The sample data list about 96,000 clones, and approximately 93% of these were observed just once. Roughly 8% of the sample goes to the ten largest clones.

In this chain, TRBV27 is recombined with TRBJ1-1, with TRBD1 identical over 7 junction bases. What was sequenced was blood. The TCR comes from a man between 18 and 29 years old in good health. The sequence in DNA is TGTGCCAGCAGTCGACGGACAGGGAACACTGAAGCTTTCTTT. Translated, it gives CASSRRTGNTEAFF.